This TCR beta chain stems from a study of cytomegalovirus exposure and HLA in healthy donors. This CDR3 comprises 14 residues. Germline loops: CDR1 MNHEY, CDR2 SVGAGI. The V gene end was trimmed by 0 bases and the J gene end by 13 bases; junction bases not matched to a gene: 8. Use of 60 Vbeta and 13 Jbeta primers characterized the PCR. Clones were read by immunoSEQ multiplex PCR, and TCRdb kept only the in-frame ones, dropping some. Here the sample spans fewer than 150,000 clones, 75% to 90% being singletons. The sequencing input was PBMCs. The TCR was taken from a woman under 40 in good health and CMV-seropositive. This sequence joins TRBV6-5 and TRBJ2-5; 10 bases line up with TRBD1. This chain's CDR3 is CASSYSRQGALAYF. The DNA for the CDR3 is TGTGCCAGCAGTTACTCGAGACAGGGGGCGCTTGCGTACTTC.